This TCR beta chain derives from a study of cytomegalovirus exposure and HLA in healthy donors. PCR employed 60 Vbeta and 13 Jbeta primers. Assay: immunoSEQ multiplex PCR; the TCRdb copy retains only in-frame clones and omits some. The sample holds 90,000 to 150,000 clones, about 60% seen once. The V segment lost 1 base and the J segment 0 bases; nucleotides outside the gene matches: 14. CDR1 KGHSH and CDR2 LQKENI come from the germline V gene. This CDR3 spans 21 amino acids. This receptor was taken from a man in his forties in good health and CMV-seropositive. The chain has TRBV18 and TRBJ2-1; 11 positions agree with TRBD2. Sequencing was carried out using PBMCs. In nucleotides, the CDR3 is TGTGCCAGCTCACCACTCGCCGGGTCTCTAGCGGGGGGTAGCTCCTACAATGAGCAGTTCTTC. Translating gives CASSPLAGSLAGGSSYNEQFF.